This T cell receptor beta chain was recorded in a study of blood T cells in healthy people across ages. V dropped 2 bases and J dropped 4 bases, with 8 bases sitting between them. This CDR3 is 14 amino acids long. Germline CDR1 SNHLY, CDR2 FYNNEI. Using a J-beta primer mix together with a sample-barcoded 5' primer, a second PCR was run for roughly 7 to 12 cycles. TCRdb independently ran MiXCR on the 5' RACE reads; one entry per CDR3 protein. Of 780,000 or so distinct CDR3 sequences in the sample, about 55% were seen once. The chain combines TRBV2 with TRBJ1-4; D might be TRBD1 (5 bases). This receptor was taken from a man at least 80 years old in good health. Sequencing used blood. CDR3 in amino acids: CASSETGFNEKLFF. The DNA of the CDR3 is TGTGCCAGCAGTGAAACAGGCTTTAATGAAAAACTGTTTTTT.